At least ten counts were recorded for the clone carrying this TCR beta chain. An end of the junction differs from the germline gene, which may be a read error. This specimen comes from a study of neurological immune-mediated disorders. TCRdb redid the calling of the 5' RACE reads with MiXCR, one entry per CDR3 protein. This sample carries approximately 40,000 distinct CDR3 sequences, roughly 15% of them seen once, and the ten largest clones take under 4.5%. What was sequenced was CD4+ T cells from blood. The TCR comes from a woman aged 55-69 years with HTLV-1-associated myelopathy (HAM/TSP).

CDR3 coding DNA: TGCGCCAGCAGCTTCGGTCCACGCCAAGGGACCCAGTACTTC. It is translated as CASSFGPRQGTQYF. This rearrangement joins TRBV5-1 to TRBJ2-5, with D uncertain. CDR1 is SGHRS and CDR2 is YFSETQ in the germline V gene. This CDR3 region has 14 residues.